This is a list of T cell receptor beta chains from one sample in a study of blood T cell repertoires in COVID-19. TCRdb's table, derived via immunoSEQ multiplex PCR, lists solely in-frame clones and lacks some. The repertoire holds about 150,000 clones, with 87% as singletons. The sequencing input was peripheral blood. These receptors were taken from an older woman with active or convalescent COVID-19. The CDR3 runs from the conserved cysteine through the conserved F or W. A D gene is named only where the DNA matches it firmly. Some rows have no size entry. The others give once, few or many, or a class for an expanded clone.

j_gene: TRBJ1-2; abundance: NA; d_gene: NA; v_gene: TRBV11-2; CDR3nt: TGTGCCAGCAGCTTTAATCGGGAGGGCTTGCACACCTTC; CDR3aa: CASSFNREGLHTF
j_gene: TRBJ1-1; abundance: few; d_gene: NA; v_gene: TRBV10-3; CDR3nt: TGTGCCATCAGTGAGTCGGAGGGAGAGAACACTGAAGCTTTCTTT; CDR3aa: CAISESEGENTEAFF
j_gene: TRBJ2-2; abundance: NA; d_gene: TRBD1; v_gene: TRBV7-8; CDR3nt: TGTGCCAGCAGCGAGACAGGGGGGTTCGGGGAGCTGTTTTTT; CDR3aa: CASSETGGFGELFF
j_gene: TRBJ2-5; abundance: NA; d_gene: TRBD2; v_gene: TRBV19; CDR3nt: TGTGCCAGTAGGACAGCGGGGGAAGAGACCCAGTACTTC; CDR3aa: CASRTAGEETQYF
j_gene: TRBJ1-2; abundance: few; d_gene: NA; v_gene: TRBV6-5; CDR3nt: TGTGCCAGCAGTTCGGACAGAGCTAACTATGGCTACACCTTC; CDR3aa: CASSSDRANYGYTF
j_gene: TRBJ1-2; abundance: NA; d_gene: NA; v_gene: TRBV29-1; CDR3nt: TGCAGCGTTGAAAGGGGGACGAGCTACACCTTC; CDR3aa: CSVERGTSYTF
j_gene: TRBJ1-1; abundance: few; d_gene: NA; v_gene: TRBV7-2; CDR3nt: TGTGCCAGCAGCTTAGCAGGGGGAAACACTGAAGCTTTCTTT; CDR3aa: CASSLAGGNTEAFF
j_gene: TRBJ2-1; abundance: NA; d_gene: TRBD2; v_gene: TRBV4-3; CDR3nt: TGCGCCAGCAGCCTGCGGGGGGGCTCCTACAATGAGCAGTTCTTC; CDR3aa: CASSLRGGSYNEQFF
j_gene: TRBJ2-7; abundance: few; d_gene: TRBD2; v_gene: TRBV7-9; CDR3nt: TGTGCCAGCAACCAGGGAGGGTACGAGCAGTACTTC; CDR3aa: CASNQGGYEQYF
j_gene: TRBJ2-1; abundance: NA; d_gene: TRBD1; v_gene: TRBV5-1; CDR3nt: TGCGCCAGCAGCCTTGGACAGGGAATCAATGAGCAGTTCTTC; CDR3aa: CASSLGQGINEQFF
j_gene: TRBJ2-3; abundance: NA; d_gene: TRBD2; v_gene: TRBV7-8; CDR3nt: TGTGCCACCAGCTTAGTCGGGGGGGGGCGGACAGATACGCAGTATTTT; CDR3aa: CATSLVGGGRTDTQYF
j_gene: TRBJ1-1; abundance: NA; d_gene: TRBD1; v_gene: TRBV2; CDR3nt: TGTGCCAGCAGGGACAGGGAAGCGGTGAACACTGAAGCTTTCTTT; CDR3aa: CASRDREAVNTEAFF
j_gene: TRBJ1-2; abundance: few; d_gene: TRBD1; v_gene: TRBV4-1; CDR3nt: TGCGCCAGCAGCCCGGGACAGCCCCGTTTCTTTAACTATGGCTACACCTTC; CDR3aa: CASSPGQPRFFNYGYTF
j_gene: TRBJ1-3; abundance: NA; d_gene: TRBD1; v_gene: TRBV6-5; CDR3nt: TGTGCCAGCAGTTCCCGACAGGGTGGCGGAAACACCATATATTTT; CDR3aa: CASSSRQGGGNTIYF
j_gene: TRBJ1-2; abundance: NA; d_gene: TRBD1; v_gene: TRBV5-1; CDR3nt: TGCGCCAGCAAGTTAGGACAGGTAGCCCCCTTCTATGGCTACACCTTC; CDR3aa: CASKLGQVAPFYGYTF
j_gene: TRBJ2-6; abundance: few; d_gene: TRBD1; v_gene: TRBV11-2; CDR3nt: TGTGCCAGCAGCCCCGGACAGGAGGGGGCCAACGTCCTGACTTTC; CDR3aa: CASSPGQEGANVLTF
j_gene: TRBJ2-3; abundance: NA; d_gene: TRBD1; v_gene: TRBV14; CDR3nt: TGTGCCAGCAGCCAGACAGGGGTTCGCACAGATACGCAGTATTTT; CDR3aa: CASSQTGVRTDTQYF
j_gene: TRBJ1-2; abundance: NA; d_gene: NA; v_gene: TRBV5-6; CDR3nt: TGTGCCAGCAGCTCCACACAGGGCAGGTATGGCTACACCTTC; CDR3aa: CASSSTQGRYGYTF
j_gene: TRBJ2-2; abundance: NA; d_gene: NA; v_gene: TRBV5-8; CDR3nt: TGTGCCAGCAGCTTGTTCTCGTCGACCGGGGAGCTGTTTTTT; CDR3aa: CASSLFSSTGELFF
j_gene: TRBJ2-7; abundance: NA; d_gene: TRBD2; v_gene: TRBV6-6; CDR3nt: TGTGCCAGCAGGGGATGGGGGGGAGGACCCTACGAGCAGTACTTC; CDR3aa: CASRGWGGGPYEQYF
j_gene: TRBJ1-4; abundance: NA; d_gene: TRBD1; v_gene: TRBV2; CDR3nt: TGTGCCAGCAGTGGACAGGGGGCAACTAATGAAAAACTGTTTTTT; CDR3aa: CASSGQGATNEKLFF
j_gene: TRBJ1-5; abundance: NA; d_gene: NA; v_gene: TRBV9; CDR3nt: TGTGCCAGCAGCGCCGACGGGAACAACAATCAGCCCCAGCATTTT; CDR3aa: CASSADGNNNQPQHF
j_gene: TRBJ2-3; abundance: NA; d_gene: NA; v_gene: TRBV3-1/TRBV3-2; CDR3nt: TGTGCCAGCAGCCAAGGGAAAACAGGGGGGGGCGGTACGCAGTATTTT; CDR3aa: CASSQGKTGGGGTQYF
j_gene: TRBJ2-1; abundance: NA; d_gene: NA; v_gene: TRBV7-9; CDR3nt: TGTGCCAGCAGCTTTTCGGGGGTCGGGAGTGAGCAGTTCTTC; CDR3aa: CASSFSGVGSEQFF
j_gene: TRBJ2-3; abundance: NA; d_gene: NA; v_gene: TRBV9; CDR3nt: TGTGCCAGCAGCGTAACCCGACTAGGTAGCACAGATACGCAGTATTTT; CDR3aa: CASSVTRLGSTDTQYF
j_gene: TRBJ1-1; abundance: NA; d_gene: TRBD1; v_gene: TRBV5-1; CDR3nt: TGCGCCCGCAGCTGGGCAGGGGGGATGAACACTGAAGCTTTCTTT; CDR3aa: CARSWAGGMNTEAFF
j_gene: TRBJ1-1; abundance: NA; d_gene: TRBD1; v_gene: TRBV18; CDR3nt: TGTGCCAGCTCACCTGGGACAGCGAACACTGAAGCTTTCTTT; CDR3aa: CASSPGTANTEAFF
j_gene: TRBJ2-7; abundance: NA; d_gene: NA; v_gene: TRBV2; CDR3nt: TGTGCCAGCAGTGGATGGACTACCTACTACGAGCAGTACTTC; CDR3aa: CASSGWTTYYEQYF
j_gene: TRBJ1-4; abundance: NA; d_gene: NA; v_gene: TRBV7-9; CDR3nt: TGTGCCAGCAGCTTAGAGCAGGGGTCTAATGAAAAACTGTTTTTT; CDR3aa: CASSLEQGSNEKLFF
j_gene: TRBJ2-7; abundance: NA; d_gene: TRBD1; v_gene: TRBV7-8; CDR3nt: TGTGCCAGCAGCTTAATGGGGACAGGGGGCTACGAGCAGTACTTC; CDR3aa: CASSLMGTGGYEQYF
j_gene: TRBJ2-2; abundance: once; d_gene: TRBD1; v_gene: TRBV10-3; CDR3nt: TGTGCCATCAGTAGACAGGGGGCCGGGGAGCTGTTTTTT; CDR3aa: CAISRQGAGELFF
j_gene: TRBJ1-5; abundance: NA; d_gene: NA; v_gene: TRBV12-2; CDR3nt: TGTGCAAGTCCCCCCGGGACAGGGTCGTTTCAGCCCCAGCATTTT; CDR3aa: CASPPGTGSFQPQHF
j_gene: TRBJ2-5; abundance: NA; d_gene: TRBD2; v_gene: TRBV4-1; CDR3nt: TGCGCCAGCAGCCAAGTTTCGAGCGGGGGGCCCCCAGAGACCCAGTACTTC; CDR3aa: CASSQVSSGGPPETQYF
j_gene: TRBJ1-1; abundance: NA; d_gene: NA; v_gene: TRBV7-2; CDR3nt: TGTGCCAGCAGCTTCAAACAGGATTTAGAAGCTTTCTTT; CDR3aa: CASSFKQDLEAFF
j_gene: TRBJ2-1; abundance: NA; d_gene: NA; v_gene: TRBV15; CDR3nt: TGTGCCACCAGCAGAGGTGGGCTAGCTTCCTACAATGAGCAGTTCTTC; CDR3aa: CATSRGGLASYNEQFF
j_gene: TRBJ1-3; abundance: NA; d_gene: NA; v_gene: TRBV6-1; CDR3nt: TGTGCCAGCAGTCCCCGTGGGAGCTCTGGAAACACCATATATTTT; CDR3aa: CASSPRGSSGNTIYF
j_gene: TRBJ1-1; abundance: NA; d_gene: TRBD1; v_gene: TRBV7-3; CDR3nt: TGTGCCAGCAGCTTAACAGGGGGCAATGAAGCTTTCTTT; CDR3aa: CASSLTGGNEAFF
j_gene: TRBJ1-1; abundance: NA; d_gene: NA; v_gene: TRBV6-1; CDR3nt: TGTGCCAGCAGTGAAGTAGTAATGAACACTGAAGCTTTCTTT; CDR3aa: CASSEVVMNTEAFF
j_gene: TRBJ1-2; abundance: NA; d_gene: TRBD1; v_gene: TRBV7-9; CDR3nt: TGTGCCAGCAGCCCGGGACAGGGACGGGAGCGTGGCTACACCTTC; CDR3aa: CASSPGQGRERGYTF
j_gene: TRBJ2-3; abundance: NA; d_gene: TRBD2; v_gene: TRBV4-3; CDR3nt: TGCGCCAGCAGCCAAGATGACAGCGGGGGTTCCCTTAGCACAGATACGCAGTATTTT; CDR3aa: CASSQDDSGGSLSTDTQYF
j_gene: TRBJ2-5; abundance: NA; d_gene: NA; v_gene: TRBV3-1/TRBV3-2; CDR3nt: TGTGCCAGCAGCCTGCTAGAGGAGACCCAGTACTTC; CDR3aa: CASSLLEETQYF
j_gene: TRBJ2-1; abundance: NA; d_gene: NA; v_gene: TRBV6-2/TRBV6-3; CDR3nt: TGTGCCAGCAGTTACGGGACAAAAAGCCACAATGAGCAGTTCTTC; CDR3aa: CASSYGTKSHNEQFF
j_gene: TRBJ1-3; abundance: NA; d_gene: NA; v_gene: TRBV7-8; CDR3nt: TGTGCCAGCAGCTTAGCGGGGGCAGATGCCACCATATATTTT; CDR3aa: CASSLAGADATIYF
j_gene: TRBJ2-1; abundance: once; d_gene: NA; v_gene: TRBV4-3; CDR3nt: TGCGCCAGCAGCCAAGATCGGTATAATTACAATGAGCAGTTCTTC; CDR3aa: CASSQDRYNYNEQFF
j_gene: TRBJ2-3; abundance: NA; d_gene: TRBD2; v_gene: TRBV10-3; CDR3nt: TGTGCCATCAGTGAGGCTAGCGGGGGCTCAGATACGCAGTATTTT; CDR3aa: CAISEASGGSDTQYF
j_gene: TRBJ2-1; abundance: NA; d_gene: TRBD2; v_gene: TRBV7-2; CDR3nt: TGTGCCAGCAGCGCCCCGGGACTAGCGGGTGTAAATGAGCAGTTCTTC; CDR3aa: CASSAPGLAGVNEQFF
j_gene: TRBJ1-1; abundance: NA; d_gene: TRBD1; v_gene: TRBV18; CDR3nt: TGTGCCAGCTCACCGCGGGACAGGGGCTGGAACACTGAAGCTTTCTTT; CDR3aa: CASSPRDRGWNTEAFF
j_gene: TRBJ2-7; abundance: NA; d_gene: TRBD2; v_gene: TRBV7-3; CDR3nt: TGTGCCAGCAGCTTATCTAGCGGGGCCGAGCAGTACTTC; CDR3aa: CASSLSSGAEQYF